The 29 T cell receptor beta chains listed next were all sequenced from one sample in a study of blood T cell repertoires in COVID-19. Sequencing was performed with immunoSEQ multiplex PCR; in TCRdb, only in-frame clones are kept and a portion is missing. The repertoire includes tens of thousands of clones, 80% to 90% of them detected once, and under 20% sits in the top ten. Sequenced material: peripheral blood. The receptors shown here come from a woman between 55 and 75 years old with acute or convalescent COVID-19.

A single count supports this clone. The rearrangement links TRBV3-1 (or the pseudogene TRBV3-2) to TRBJ1-2; 10 bases line up with TRBD1. The CDR3 covers 16 residues. Germline-derived CDR1 and CDR2 are LGHDT and YNNKEL (reference sequence). Losses at the gene ends were 4 bases for V and 5 bases for J; bases not matched to a gene: 10. The DNA for the CDR3 is TGTGCCAGCAGCCGGGGGACAGGGGCCTTGTCTTATGGCTACACCTTC. It specifies CASSRGTGALSYGYTF.

The J gene is TRBJ1-3, the V gene TRBV27, with 7 positions matching TRBD1. The ends lost 5 bases at V and 0 bases at J; junction bases unmatched: 10. Looked up from germline, CDR1 is MNHEY and CDR2 is SMNVEV (reference sequence). This CDR3 region has 17 residues. The CDR3 region has the DNA TGTGCCAGCAGTCTGTCCCCGACAGGGCCCTCTGGAAACACCATATATTTT. It codes for CASSLSPTGPSGNTIYF.

This clone appeared a single time. V is TRBV5-6 and J is TRBJ1-1, with a possible D match to TRBD1 (5 bases). The CDR3 totals 14 residues. Trimming left V 2 bases short and J 11 bases short, with 19 bases between. Germline V gene sequence: CDR1 SGHDT, CDR2 YYEEEE. CDR3: CASSLGATEKGAFF. In DNA form, the CDR3 reads TGTGCCAGCAGCTTAGGGGCGACAGAAAAAGGGGCTTTCTTT. The whole variable domain, remainder taken from reference TRBV5-6 and TRBJ1-1, is DAGVTQSPTHLIKTRGQQVTLRCSPKSGHDTVSWYQQALGQGPQFIFQYYEEEERQRGNFPDRFSGHQFPNYSSELNVNALLLGDSALYLCASSLGATEKGAFFGQGTRLTVV.

The J gene is TRBJ1-2, the V gene TRBV5-1; D is uncertain. Germline V lookup: CDR1 SGHRS, CDR2 YFSETQ. V was shortened by 0 bases and J by 4 bases, with 13 bases between the two germline ends. The CDR3 runs to 15 residues. CDR3 DNA sequence: TGCGCCAGCAGCTTGGGACCTTCTTCAGGCTATGGCTACACCTTC. Protein: CASSLGPSSGYGYTF. Using reference TRBV5-1 and TRBJ1-2 for the parts outside the CDR3, the full variable domain is KAGVTQTPRYLIKTRGQQVTLSCSPISGHRSVSWYQQTPGQGLQFLFEYFSETQRNKGNFPGRFSGRQFSNSRSEMNVSTLELGDSALYLCASSLGPSSGYGYTFGSGTRLTVV.

The V call is TRBV10-1, the J call TRBJ2-5; the D gene is possibly TRBD1 (5 bases). CDR1 WNHNN and CDR2 SYGVQD come from the germline V gene (reference sequence). The V gene lost 2 bases and the J gene lost 5 bases, with 12 bases spanning the gap. The CDR3 consists of 14 residues. Here the CDR3 DNA reads TGCGCCAGCAGTGAGGGGGTCTCAGGGGAGACCCAGTACTTC. Translation gives CASSEGVSGETQYF.

The sample holds one count of this clone. The V and J genes are TRBV29-1 and TRBJ1-3; the D gene is possibly TRBD1 (5 bases). CDR3 size: 12 residues. Trimming removed 7 bases from V and 0 bases from J, with 7 bases in between. CDR1 is SQVTM and CDR2 is ANQGSEA in the germline V gene. CDR3 sequence (DNA): TGCAGCGCCGGGGGCTCTGGAAACACCATATATTTT. This translates into CSAGGSGNTIYF.

The chain uses TRBV28 and TRBJ2-2, with 7 bases that match TRBD1. Trimming took 5 bases from V and 3 from J; bases not matched to a gene: 12. Germline assignment: CDR1 MDHEN and CDR2 SYDVKM. This CDR3 region has 17 residues. In DNA form, the CDR3 reads TGTGCCAGCAGTCCGCCTCTCCGACAGGGATACACCGGGGAGCTGTTTTTT. As protein: CASSPPLRQGYTGELFF.

This chain links TRBV30 with TRBJ1-5, with no clear D. There are 13 residues in the CDR3. V was cut by 1 base and J by 4 bases, with 8 bases left in between. Germline V gene lookup returns CDR1 GTSNPN and CDR2 SVGIG (reference sequence). DNA for the CDR3: TGTGCCTGGAGTGCACTTATTAATCAGCCCCAGCATTTT. Protein sequence: CAWSALINQPQHF.

The chain links TRBV9 to TRBJ2-5; D is unclear. The length of the CDR3 is 13 residues. CDR1 is SGDLS, CDR2 YYNGEE, per germline. V was shortened by 0 bases and J by 5 bases, with 8 bases between the two germline ends. CDR3 protein: CASSVGAEETQYF. The CDR3, as DNA: TGTGCCAGCAGCGTAGGGGCCGAGGAGACCCAGTACTTC.

Of note for this clone: Germline and junction disagree at one end, which may indicate a read error. This rearrangement joins TRBV2 to TRBJ2-2, with D possibly called TRBD1 or TRBD2 (6 bases each). This CDR3 is built from 14 residues. Looked up from germline, CDR1 is SNHLY and CDR2 is FYNNEI. The CDR3: CASREGGLTGELFF. The CDR3 coding sequence is TGTGCCAGCAGAGAAGGGGGACTCACCGGGGAGCTGTTTTTT.

The J gene is TRBJ2-3, the V gene TRBV6-4; D gene ambiguous. From germline, CDR1 is MRHNA and CDR2 SNTAGT. Trimming cost V 3 bases and J 2 bases, with 12 bases left between them. CDR3 length: 15 amino acids. CDR3 residues: CASSESAHPTDTQYF. The CDR3 DNA sequence: TGTGCCAGCAGTGAGTCAGCGCACCCCACAGATACGCAGTATTTT.

The chain links TRBV2 to TRBJ2-5; TRBD1 matches 7 bases. Germline loops: CDR1 SNHLY, CDR2 FYNNEI. The CDR3 sequence is 13 residues long. Losses at the gene ends were 2 bases for V and 3 bases for J; bases not matched to a gene: 0. The CDR3 sequence is CASSEQGEETQYF. The CDR3 DNA reads TGTGCCAGCAGTGAACAGGGGGAAGAGACCCAGTACTTC.

This chain uses TRBV7-9 with TRBJ1-6; D is possibly TRBD1 (6 bases). This CDR3 is built from 15 residues. Germline CDR1 and CDR2: SEHNR and FQNEAQ (reference sequence). V was clipped by 5 bases and J by 5 bases, with 13 bases between them. The CDR3 protein is CASSRGQSHNSPLHF. CDR3 bases: TGTGCCAGCAGCCGAGGACAGTCCCATAATTCACCCCTCCACTTT.

The rearrangement links TRBV24-1 to TRBJ2-3; TRBD2 aligns across 9 bases. This CDR3 has 15 residues. V was pared by 4 bases and J by 4 bases, with 5 bases of the junction left unmatched. Per germline, CDR1 KGHDR and CDR2 SFDVKD. The CDR3 spells CATSDRGTSPDTQYF. The CDR3 DNA sequence: TGTGCCACCAGTGACCGAGGGACTAGCCCAGATACGCAGTATTTT.

The rearrangement uses TRBV9 and TRBJ1-1, with unresolved D. There are 14 residues in the CDR3. Germline CDR1 reads SGDLS; CDR2 reads YYNGEE. Trimming took 0 bases from V and 5 from J, leaving 11 bases between them. The CDR3 loop is CASSVDVLVTEAFF. The CDR3 coding sequence is TGTGCCAGCAGCGTAGATGTCCTAGTAACTGAAGCTTTCTTT.

The J gene is TRBJ1-1, the V gene TRBV5-1, with 7 nucleotides matching TRBD1. J gave up 2 bases and V 7 bases, and 8 bases lay outside the gene matches. This CDR3 is 14 amino acids long. CDR1 is SGHRS, CDR2 YFSETQ, per germline. This CDR3 is CASCPDRINTEAFF. The DNA for the CDR3 is TGCGCCAGCTGCCCGGACAGGATTAACACTGAAGCTTTCTTT.

The V call is TRBV11-2, the J call TRBJ1-1; D may be TRBD1 (5 bases). The germline V and J ends were trimmed by 7 bases and 10 bases, with 16 bases remaining between them. The CDR3 loop spans 12 amino acids. CDR1 and CDR2 (germline): SGHAT, FQNNGV. The DNA of the CDR3 is TGTGCCAGCACCACTTACGGGGGTGTAGCTTTCTTT. It encodes CASTTYGGVAFF.

The chain combines TRBV7-9 with TRBJ2-2; 8 positions match TRBD1. Looked up from germline, CDR1 is SEHNR and CDR2 is FQNEAQ (reference sequence). The length of the CDR3 is 15 residues. J lost 3 bases, V lost 4 bases, and 4 bases had no gene match. The CDR3 coding sequence is TGTGCCAGCAGCTCGGGACAGGCATACACCGGGGAGCTGTTTTTT. It yields the protein CASSSGQAYTGELFF.

The chain joins TRBV27 to TRBJ1-2; 9 bases align to TRBD1. Unmatched junction bases numbered 8, after V lost 3 bases and J lost 6 bases. The germline gives CDR1 MNHEY, CDR2 SMNVEV (reference sequence). This CDR3 is built from 15 residues. The CDR3: CASSFLGQGWDGYTF. CDR3 DNA: TGTGCCAGCAGTTTTTTGGGACAGGGTTGGGATGGCTACACCTTC.

The J gene is TRBJ1-3, the V gene TRBV9, with 12 bases that match TRBD1. The junction had 4 bases not matched to a gene; V was cut back by 1 base and J by 2 bases. CDR1 and CDR2 (germline): SGDLS, YYNGEE. This CDR3 is 17 amino acids long. CDR3 bases: TGTGCCAGCAGCGTAACCGGGACAGGGGGCCCTGGAAACACCATATATTTT. It encodes CASSVTGTGGPGNTIYF.

The chain is built from TRBV7-9 and TRBJ1-1; 8 bases map to TRBD1. This CDR3 spans 15 amino acids. Per the germline V gene, CDR1 is SEHNR and CDR2 is FQNEAQ (reference sequence). J was trimmed by 0 bases and V by 5 bases; bases with no gene match: 5. This CDR3 is CASSPGGLMNTEAFF. As DNA, the CDR3 is TGTGCCAGCAGCCCAGGGGGCTTGATGAACACTGAAGCTTTCTTT.

This clone was recorded only once. The chain carries TRBV7-9 and TRBJ1-5; TRBD1 is a possible D gene (5 bases). V lost 5 bases and J lost 6, with 20 bases in between. Germline CDR1 reads SEHNR; CDR2 reads FQNEAQ (reference sequence). This CDR3 contains 16 residues. In DNA form, the CDR3 reads TGTGCCAGCAGCAGGGACTTCCCGACACGGGGTCAGCCCCAGCATTTT. It specifies CASSRDFPTRGQPQHF.

The chain is built from TRBV19 and TRBJ1-4, with TRBD1 as a possible D gene (6 bases). This CDR3 is built from 15 residues. The V end was cut by 5 bases, the J end by 0 bases, with 10 bases between. From germline, CDR1 is LNHDA and CDR2 SQIVND (reference sequence). CDR3 residues: CASSDRMSTNEKLFF. The CDR3 nucleotides are TGTGCCAGTAGTGACAGGATGTCAACTAATGAAAAACTGTTTTTT.

The rearrangement links TRBV29-1 to TRBJ1-1; D unclear. Per the germline V gene, CDR1 is SQVTM and CDR2 is ANQGSEA. This CDR3 contains 11 residues. V was cut by 6 bases and J by 0 bases, with 5 bases left in between. The CDR3 coding sequence is TGCAGCGTGTTAATGAACACTGAAGCTTTCTTT. This translates into CSVLMNTEAFF.

The chain carries TRBV2 and TRBJ1-6, with D perhaps TRBD1 (6 bases). This CDR3 has 14 residues. CDR1 and CDR2 from the germline V gene are SNHLY and FYNNEI. V was clipped by 3 bases and J by 6 bases, with 9 bases between them. The CDR3 here is CASSEGARNSPLHF. CDR3 sequence (DNA): TGTGCCAGCAGTGAGGGGGCGCGTAATTCACCCCTCCACTTT.

The chain uses TRBV11-2 and TRBJ1-2; TRBD1 matches at 9 bases. Germline V CDR1 and CDR2: SGHAT, FQNNGV. The V segment lost 4 bases and the J segment 12 bases; nucleotides outside the gene matches: 12. This CDR3 has 14 amino acids. CDR3 sequence: CASSSYGNRGQDTF. The CDR3 DNA reads TGTGCCAGCAGCTCTTATGGTAACAGGGGGCAAGACACCTTC.

The chain couples TRBV19 to TRBJ1-4, with TRBD1 matching over 7 bases. Germline V CDR1 and CDR2: LNHDA, SQIVND (reference sequence). This CDR3 comprises 15 residues. Trimming at V came to 5 bases and at J to 5 bases, leaving 8 bases not matched to a gene. In nucleotides, the CDR3 is TGTGCCAGTAGTCCCAGGACAGGCGGGAATGAAAAACTGTTTTTT. Translated: CASSPRTGGNEKLFF.

The chain links TRBV3-1 (or the pseudogene TRBV3-2) to TRBJ1-1, with no clear D. Per the germline V gene, CDR1 is LGHDT and CDR2 is YNNKEL (reference sequence). V was shortened by 7 bases and J by 0 bases, with 9 bases between the two germline ends. This CDR3 region has 13 residues. The CDR3 bases are TGTGCCAGCATGGGCACGTTGAACACTGAAGCTTTCTTT. The encoded protein is CASMGTLNTEAFF.

The rearrangement links TRBV5-1 to TRBJ1-1; D is undetermined. The length of the CDR3 is 15 residues. V was clipped by 1 base and J by 4 bases, with 14 bases between them. Per germline, CDR1 SGHRS and CDR2 YFSETQ. This chain's CDR3 is CASSLIVGEGTEAFF. The DNA for the CDR3 is TGCGCCAGCAGCTTGATAGTCGGGGAAGGCACTGAAGCTTTCTTT.